This T cell receptor beta chain is drawn from a study of T cells after yellow fever vaccination. The 5'RACE template-switching step produced TCR cDNA and added a universal primer site and UMIs. TCRdb processed the 5' RACE reads anew with MiXCR; each CDR3 protein has one entry. The sample includes 600,000 to 750,000 distinct CDR3 sequences, more than 9% of them seen just once. The receptor's source is a man between 25 and 39 years old who received the YFV17D yellow fever vaccine. The specimen comprised PBMCs, sampled on the day of the yellow fever booster vaccination.

The CDR3 coding sequence is TGTGCCAGCAGTCGATGGACTAGCGGGAGGGTAGACTACGAGCAGTACTTC. It translates to CASSRWTSGRVDYEQYF. The chain has TRBV6-1 and TRBJ2-7; TRBD2 aligns across 15 bases. The CDR3 sequence is 17 residues long. Looked up from germline, CDR1 is MNHNS and CDR2 is SASEGT. Trimming removed 5 bases from V and 3 bases from J; junction bases left unmatched: 8.